Listed below are T cell receptor beta chains from one sample, sequenced in a study of blood T cell repertoires in COVID-19. Produced via immunoSEQ multiplex PCR; TCRdb's table is partial and in-frame only. The sample gives approximately 97,000 clones, 85% to 90% of which show up once; around 2% is in the top ten. The sequencing sample was made of peripheral blood. The source of these receptors is a man aged 50 to 59 with COVID-19, enrolled during active disease. The CDR3 runs from the conserved cysteine through the conserved F or W. A D gene is named only where the DNA matches it firmly. For some rows the clone size is stated as once, few or many, or as a class when expanded; others skip it.

d_gene,j_gene,abundance,v_gene,CDR3nt,CDR3aa
-,TRBJ2-7,-,TRBV7-7,TGTGCTAGCAGCTTAGACGGGGGCTACGAGCAGTACTTC,CASSLDGGYEQYF
-,TRBJ1-2,-,TRBV28,TGTGCCAGCAGATTGCAGGGAGGCGGCTACACCTTC,CASRLQGGGYTF
-,TRBJ1-5,-,TRBV2,TGTGCCAGCAGTGAGGCTTATAGCAATCAGCCCCAGCATTTT,CASSEAYSNQPQHF
TRBD1,TRBJ1-5,once,TRBV28,TGTGCCAGCAGCTATGCCGGGACAGGGGGCGTACGGCAGCCCCAGCATTTT,CASSYAGTGGVRQPQHF
-,TRBJ1-6,-,TRBV4-3,TGCGCCAGCAGCCAAGAAGCCAATAATTCACCCCTCCACTTT,CASSQEANNSPLHF
-,TRBJ1-6,-,TRBV7-8,TGTGCCAGCAGCTTAGTTAGGGTAATCGGACAAGATCGTAATTCACCCCTCCACTTT,CASSLVRVIGQDRNSPLHF
-,TRBJ1-5,-,TRBV4-2,TGTGCCAGCAGCCAAGATACTGGGGCCAATCAGCCCCAGCATTTT,CASSQDTGANQPQHF
TRBD1,TRBJ2-7,-,TRBV15,TGTGCCACCAGCAGCCCGACAGGGAGTTCCTACGAGCAGTACTTC,CATSSPTGSSYEQYF
TRBD1,TRBJ1-3,-,TRBV6-5,TGTGCCAGCACCGTGACAGGGGGGGTCGGAAACACCATATATTTT,CASTVTGGVGNTIYF
TRBD1,TRBJ1-2,once,TRBV5-1,TGCGCCAGCAGCCAATTAACAGGGGGCGGGGATGGCTACACCTTC,CASSQLTGGGDGYTF
TRBD1,TRBJ1-1,-,TRBV15,TGTGCCACCAGCAGAGCATCAGGGGGCGCCTATAACACTGAAGCTTTCTTT,CATSRASGGAYNTEAFF
TRBD1,TRBJ2-3,once,TRBV5-1,TGCGCCAGCAGCTTGGAAACAGGGGGCGAAGATACGCAGTATTTT,CASSLETGGEDTQYF
-,TRBJ1-6,-,TRBV15,TGTGCCACCAGCAGACAGGGGAGATTGTCCTATAATTCACCCCTCCACTTT,CATSRQGRLSYNSPLHF
TRBD2,TRBJ2-5,-,TRBV30,TGTGCCTGGAGTAGCGGGGGTGAGACCCAGTACTTC,CAWSSGGETQYF